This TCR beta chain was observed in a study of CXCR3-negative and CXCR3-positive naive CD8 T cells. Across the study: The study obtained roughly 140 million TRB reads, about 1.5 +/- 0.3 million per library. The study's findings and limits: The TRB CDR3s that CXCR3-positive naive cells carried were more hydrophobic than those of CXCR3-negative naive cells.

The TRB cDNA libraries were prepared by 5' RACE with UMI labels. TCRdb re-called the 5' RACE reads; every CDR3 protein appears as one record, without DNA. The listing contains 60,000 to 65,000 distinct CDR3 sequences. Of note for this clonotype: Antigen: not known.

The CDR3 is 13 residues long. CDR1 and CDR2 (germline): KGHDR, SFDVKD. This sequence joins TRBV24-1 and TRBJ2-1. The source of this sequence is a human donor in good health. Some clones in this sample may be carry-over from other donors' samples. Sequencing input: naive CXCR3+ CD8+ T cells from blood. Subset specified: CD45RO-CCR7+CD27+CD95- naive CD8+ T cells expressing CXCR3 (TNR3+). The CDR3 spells CATSVAEYNEQFF.